These 7 T cell receptor beta chains were all obtained from the same sample, sequenced in a study of graft-versus-host responses after intestinal transplantation. TCRdb keeps only in-frame clones here, not all; method: immunoSEQ multiplex PCR. The sample holds 12,000 to 15,000 clones, 30% to 40% seen once. The sequencing used alloreactive CD4+ T cells from a mixed lymphocyte reaction culture, collected before intestinal transplant. Subset denoted: CFSE-low proliferating T cells sorted from roughly six-day pre-transplant mixed lymphocyte reaction (GvH or HvG direction). The receptor source for this set is a human patient who received an intestinal transplant.

The J gene is TRBJ1-2, the V gene TRBV5-6; D might be TRBD1 (5 bases). V was clipped by 0 bases and J by 3 bases, with 12 bases between them. This CDR3 is built from 15 residues. Germline lookup yields CDR1 SGHDT and CDR2 YYEEEE. The CDR3 reads CASSLGGLPDYGYTF. The CDR3 DNA is TGTGCCAGCAGCTTGGGGGGACTGCCAGACTATGGCTACACCTTC.

The chain has TRBV5-4 and TRBJ2-1; a possible D gene is TRBD2 (5 bases). There are 15 residues in the CDR3. V lost 3 bases and J lost 1, with 11 bases in between. CDR1 and CDR2 from the germline V gene are SGHNT and YYREEE (reference sequence). CDR3 nucleotides: TGTGCCAGCAGCTCGGGATTTGGGTCCTACAATGAGCAGTTCTTC. This translates into CASSSGFGSYNEQFF.

This clone was detected a few times. The chain employs TRBV14 and TRBJ2-1, with D perhaps TRBD1 (5 bases). In germline, CDR1 is SGHDN, CDR2 FVKESK. V lost 1 base and J lost 10, with 14 bases in between. The CDR3 length is 14 residues. The CDR3 DNA follows: TGTGCCAGCAGCCAAGGGCAGGGCACCTCGGAGCAGTTCTTC. Its translation is CASSQGQGTSEQFF.

CDR3 region: CASSWTSGDTDTQYF. DNA for the CDR3: TGTGCCAGTAGTTGGACTAGCGGGGACACAGATACGCAGTATTTT. This chain connects TRBV19 to TRBJ2-3; 12 bases map to TRBD2. Germline CDR1 LNHDA, CDR2 SQIVND (reference sequence). This CDR3 contains 15 residues. V was clipped by 5 bases and J by 2 bases; unmatched bases: 2.

The chain is built from TRBV5-4 and TRBJ2-2; 9 positions match TRBD2. CDR3 length: 15 residues. The V gene end was trimmed by 3 bases and the J gene end by 6 bases; junction bases not matched to a gene: 6. The V gene's germline CDR1 is SGHNT and CDR2 YYREEE (reference sequence). CDR3: CASSSPGTSPGELFF. CDR3 nucleotides: TGTGCCAGCAGCTCGCCCGGGACTAGCCCCGGGGAGCTGTTTTTT.

The chain has TRBV27 and TRBJ2-1; possible D gene TRBD1, 6 bases. Germline CDR1 reads MNHEY; CDR2 reads SMNVEV (reference sequence). This CDR3 is built from 14 residues. V lost 6 bases to trimming and J lost 6 bases, with 15 bases between them. In DNA, the CDR3 is TGTGCCAGCAGATCAACAGGGTTACGCAATGAGCAGTTCTTC. This encodes CASRSTGLRNEQFF.

This clone ranks as medium-sized. The junction and the germline gene differ at one end; a read error may be behind it. The gene calls are TRBV10-3 and TRBJ1-4, with 7 bases that match TRBD1. This CDR3 region has 13 residues. CDR1 is ENHRY, CDR2 SYGVKD, per germline. The CDR3 loop is CATSRQGDEKLFF. The CDR3 coding sequence is TGTGCCACCAGTAGACAGGGCGATGAAAAACTGTTTTTT.